This TCR beta chain originates from a study of tumor-infiltrating lymphocytes in primary liver carcinoma. Study-wide findings and caveats: Between tumor regions, pairs overlapped more than tumor-adjacent and tumor-blood pairs did.

Synthesis of TCR beta cDNA was carried out from about 540 ng total RNA with a constant-region primer. Construction of TCR beta libraries relied on three successive nested multiplex PCR rounds employing slightly modified ARM-PCR. A C-beta reverse primer was combined with TRBV1-TRBV30 forward primers in the first two PCR rounds, and each round had roughly 9 cycles. From the multiplex PCR reads, TCRdb called clonotypes with MiXCR, one entry per CDR3 protein. Of around 88,000 distinct CDR3 sequences detected, less than 75% appear once; the ten largest clones hold more than 25%. Unsorted bulk tissue (about 20-32 mg) underwent RNA and DNA co-extraction. HBV chronically infected the treatment-naive patients. Turning to this clonotype: Its antigen is undetermined.

V lost 5 bases, J lost 10 bases, and 21 bases lay in between. Germline CDR1 SGHRS, CDR2 YFSETQ. The CDR3 is 14 amino acids. The specimen sequenced was tumor-adjacent normal liver tissue. The gene calls are TRBV5-1 and TRBJ2-5, with D perhaps matching TRBD1 or TRBD2 (5 bases each). The clonotype originates from a middle-aged man with primary liver carcinoma and hepatitis B virus infection. CDR3 sequence reads: CASSSGTDSISQYF. The CDR3 DNA reads TGCGCCAGCAGTTCCGGGACGGATTCTATAAGCCAGTACTTC.